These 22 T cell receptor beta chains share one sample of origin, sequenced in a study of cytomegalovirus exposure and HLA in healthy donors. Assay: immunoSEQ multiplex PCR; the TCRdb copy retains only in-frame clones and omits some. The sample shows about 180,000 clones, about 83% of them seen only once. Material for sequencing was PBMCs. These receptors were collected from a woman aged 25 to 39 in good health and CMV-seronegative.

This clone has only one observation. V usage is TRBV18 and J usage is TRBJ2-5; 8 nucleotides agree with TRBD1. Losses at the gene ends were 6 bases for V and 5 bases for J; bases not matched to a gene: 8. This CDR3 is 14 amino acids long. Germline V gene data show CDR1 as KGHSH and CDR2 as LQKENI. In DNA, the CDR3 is TGTGCCAGCTCCCCTGGACAGGGTCGGGAGACCCAGTACTTC. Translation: CASSPGQGRETQYF.

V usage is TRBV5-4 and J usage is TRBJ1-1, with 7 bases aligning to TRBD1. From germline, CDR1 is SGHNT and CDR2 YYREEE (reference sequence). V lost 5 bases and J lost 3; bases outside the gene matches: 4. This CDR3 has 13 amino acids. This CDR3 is CASRTGVDTEAFF. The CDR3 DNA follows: TGTGCCAGCAGAACAGGGGTGGACACTGAAGCTTTCTTT.

CDR3 sequence (DNA): TGTGCCAGTAGTACTTCGCTAGTTCGCGAGCAGTACTTC. This encodes CASSTSLVREQYF. The rearrangement joins TRBV19 to TRBJ2-7; no clear D gene. CDR1 and CDR2 (germline): LNHDA, SQIVND (reference sequence). V was pared by 4 bases and J by 6 bases, with 13 bases between. The CDR3 runs to 13 residues.

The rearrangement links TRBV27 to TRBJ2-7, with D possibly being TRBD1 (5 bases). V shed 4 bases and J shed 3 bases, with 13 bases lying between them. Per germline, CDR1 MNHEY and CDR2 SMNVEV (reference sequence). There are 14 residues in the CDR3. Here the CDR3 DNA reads TGTGCCAGCAGTTCAGGGATGGCTTACTACGAGCAGTACTTC. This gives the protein CASSSGMAYYEQYF.

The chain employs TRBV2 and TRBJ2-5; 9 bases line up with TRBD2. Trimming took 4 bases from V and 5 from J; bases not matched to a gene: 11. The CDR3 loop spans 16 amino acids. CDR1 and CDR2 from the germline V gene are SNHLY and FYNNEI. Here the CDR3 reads CASSVGAGGHSETQYF. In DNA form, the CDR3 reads TGTGCCAGCAGTGTGGGAGCGGGGGGACATTCGGAGACCCAGTACTTC.

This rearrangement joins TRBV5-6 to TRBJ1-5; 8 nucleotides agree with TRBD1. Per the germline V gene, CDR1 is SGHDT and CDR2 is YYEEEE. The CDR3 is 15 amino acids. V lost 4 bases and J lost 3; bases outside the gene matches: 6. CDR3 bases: TGTGCCAGCAGCACCGGGACAGGAAACAATCAGCCCCAGCATTTT. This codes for CASSTGTGNNQPQHF.

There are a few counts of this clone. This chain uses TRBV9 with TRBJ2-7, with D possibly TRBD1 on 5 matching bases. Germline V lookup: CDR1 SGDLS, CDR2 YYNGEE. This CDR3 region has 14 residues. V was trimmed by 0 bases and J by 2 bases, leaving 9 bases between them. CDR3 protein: CASSVGQGPYEQYF. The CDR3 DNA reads TGTGCCAGCAGCGTAGGGCAGGGCCCCTACGAGCAGTACTTC.

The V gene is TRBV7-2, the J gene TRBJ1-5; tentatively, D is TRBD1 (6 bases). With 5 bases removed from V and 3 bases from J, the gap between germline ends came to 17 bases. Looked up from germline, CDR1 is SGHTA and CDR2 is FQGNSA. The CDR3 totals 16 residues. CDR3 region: CASSTRQAAVNQPQHF. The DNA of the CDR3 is TGTGCCAGCAGCACGAGACAGGCCGCGGTCAATCAGCCCCAGCATTTT. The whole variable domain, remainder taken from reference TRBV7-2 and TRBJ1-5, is GAGVSQSPSNKVTEKGKDVELRCDPISGHTALYWYRQSLGQGLEFLIYFQGNSAPDKSGLPSDRFSAERTGGSVSTLTIQRTQQEDSAVYLCASSTRQAAVNQPQHFGDGTRLSIL.

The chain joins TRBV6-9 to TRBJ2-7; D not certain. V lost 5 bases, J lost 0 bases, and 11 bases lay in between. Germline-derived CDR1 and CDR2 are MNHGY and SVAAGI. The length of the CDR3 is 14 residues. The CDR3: CASSPPVYSYEQYF. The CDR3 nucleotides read TGTGCCAGCAGTCCCCCGGTTTACTCCTACGAGCAGTACTTC.

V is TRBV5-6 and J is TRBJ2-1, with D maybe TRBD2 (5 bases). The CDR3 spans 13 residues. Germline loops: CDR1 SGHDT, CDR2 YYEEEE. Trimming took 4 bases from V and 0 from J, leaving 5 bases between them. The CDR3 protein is CASSEGSYNEQFF. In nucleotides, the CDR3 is TGTGCCAGCAGCGAGGGCTCCTACAATGAGCAGTTCTTC.

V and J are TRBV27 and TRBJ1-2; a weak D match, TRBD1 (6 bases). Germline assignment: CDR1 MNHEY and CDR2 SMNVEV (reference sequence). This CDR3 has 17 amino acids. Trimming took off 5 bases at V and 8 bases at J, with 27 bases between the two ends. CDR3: CASSRLRLTGGAEGYTF. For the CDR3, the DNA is TGTGCCAGCAGTCGACTACGGTTGACGGGGGGGGCGGAGGGCTACACCTTC.

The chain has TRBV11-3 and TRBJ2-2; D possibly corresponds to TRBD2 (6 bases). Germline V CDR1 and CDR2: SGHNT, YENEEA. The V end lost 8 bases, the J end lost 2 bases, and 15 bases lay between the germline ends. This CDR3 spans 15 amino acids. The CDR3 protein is CASGVGGVNTGELFF. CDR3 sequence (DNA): TGTGCCAGCGGAGTCGGAGGGGTCAACACCGGGGAGCTGTTTTTT.

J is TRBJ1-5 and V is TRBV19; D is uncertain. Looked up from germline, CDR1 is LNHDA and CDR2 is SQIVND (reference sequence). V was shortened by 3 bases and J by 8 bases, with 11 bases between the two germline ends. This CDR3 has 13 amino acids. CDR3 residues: CASSISLTEPQHF. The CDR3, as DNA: TGTGCCAGTAGTATTTCCCTCACGGAGCCCCAGCATTTT.

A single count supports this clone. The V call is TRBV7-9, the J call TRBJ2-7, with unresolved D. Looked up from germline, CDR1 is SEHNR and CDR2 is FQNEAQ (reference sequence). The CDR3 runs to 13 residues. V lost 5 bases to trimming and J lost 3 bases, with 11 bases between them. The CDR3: CASSRLEIYEQYF. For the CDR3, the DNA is TGTGCCAGCAGCCGCTTAGAAATCTACGAGCAGTACTTC.

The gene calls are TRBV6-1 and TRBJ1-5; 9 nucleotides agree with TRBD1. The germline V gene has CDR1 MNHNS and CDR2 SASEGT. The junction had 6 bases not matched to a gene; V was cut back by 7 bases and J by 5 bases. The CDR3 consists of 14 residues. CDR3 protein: CASTGGTGYQPQHF. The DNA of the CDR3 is TGTGCCAGCACAGGTGGGACAGGGTATCAGCCCCAGCATTTT.

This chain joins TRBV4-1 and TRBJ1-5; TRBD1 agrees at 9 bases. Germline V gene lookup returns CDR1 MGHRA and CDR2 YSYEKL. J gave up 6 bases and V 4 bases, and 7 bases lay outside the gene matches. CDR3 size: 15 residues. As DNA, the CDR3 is TGCGCCAGCAGCCTAGCGGGACAGGGAATTCAGCCCCAGCATTTT. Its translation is CASSLAGQGIQPQHF.

CDR3 in amino acids: CATSTIAKNIQYF. CDR3 coding DNA: TGTGCCACCAGCACCATAGCCAAAAACATTCAGTACTTC. V usage is TRBV15 and J usage is TRBJ2-4, with D unresolved. CDR1 and CDR2 from the germline V gene are LNHNV and YYDKDF (reference sequence). With 4 bases removed from V and 0 bases from J, the gap between germline ends came to 4 bases. This CDR3 has 13 amino acids.

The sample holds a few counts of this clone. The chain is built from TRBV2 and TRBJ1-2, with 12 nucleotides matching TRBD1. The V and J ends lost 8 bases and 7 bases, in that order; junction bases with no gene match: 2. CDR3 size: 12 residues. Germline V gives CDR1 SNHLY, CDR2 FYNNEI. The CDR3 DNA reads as TGTGCCAGCCGGGACAGGGGGCGTGGCTACACCTTC. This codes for CASRDRGRGYTF.

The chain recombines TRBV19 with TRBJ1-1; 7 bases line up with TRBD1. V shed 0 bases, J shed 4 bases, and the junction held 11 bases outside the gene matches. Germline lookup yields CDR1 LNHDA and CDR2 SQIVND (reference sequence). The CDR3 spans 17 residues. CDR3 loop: CASSIDGGTGALTEAFF. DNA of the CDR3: TGTGCCAGTAGTATAGATGGGGGCACAGGGGCCCTCACTGAAGCTTTCTTT.

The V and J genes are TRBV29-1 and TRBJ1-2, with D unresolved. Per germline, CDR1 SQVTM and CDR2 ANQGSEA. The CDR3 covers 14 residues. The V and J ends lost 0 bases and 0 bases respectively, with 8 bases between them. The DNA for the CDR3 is TGCAGCGTTGAAGATGTCGGGGCTAACTATGGCTACACCTTC. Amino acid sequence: CSVEDVGANYGYTF.

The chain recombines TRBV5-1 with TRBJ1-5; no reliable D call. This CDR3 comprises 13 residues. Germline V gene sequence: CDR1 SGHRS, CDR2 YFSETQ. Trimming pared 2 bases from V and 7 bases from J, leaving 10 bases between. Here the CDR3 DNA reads TGCGCCAGCAGCTTTACGATTGGCCAGCCCCAGCATTTT. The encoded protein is CASSFTIGQPQHF.

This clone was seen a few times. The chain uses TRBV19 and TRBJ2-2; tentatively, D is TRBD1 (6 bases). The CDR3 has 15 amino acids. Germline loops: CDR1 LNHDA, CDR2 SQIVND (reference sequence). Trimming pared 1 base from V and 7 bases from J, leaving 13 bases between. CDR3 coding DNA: TGTGCCAGTAGTATAGGTACAGGGACCGACGGGGAGCTGTTTTTT. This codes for CASSIGTGTDGELFF.